The rows below give T cell receptor beta chains drawn from one sample of a study of blood T cell repertoires in COVID-19. Assay: immunoSEQ multiplex PCR; the TCRdb copy retains only in-frame clones and omits some. The sample has 200,000 to 250,000 clones; about 84% are singletons. What was sequenced was peripheral blood. All receptors derive from a woman aged 80 or over with COVID-19, enrolled during active disease. Each CDR3 is given with its conserved first and last residue. A D gene is named only where the DNA matches it firmly. Not all rows give a size; the values are once, few, many and, for expanded clones, a class.

d_call,j_call,v_call,clone_size,cdr3_nt,cdr3_aa
TRBD1,TRBJ2-7,TRBV11-2,-,TGTGCCAGCAGCTTAGCTTGGGACAGTAACTACGAGCAGTACTTC,CASSLAWDSNYEQYF
-,TRBJ2-7,TRBV5-8,-,TGTGCCAGCAGCTTGCCAGGCCCCTACGAGCAGTACTTC,CASSLPGPYEQYF
TRBD2,TRBJ2-1,TRBV9,few,TGTGCCAGCAGCGTTAGCGGGGAAAACAATGAGCAGTTCTTC,CASSVSGENNEQFF
-,TRBJ2-1,TRBV28,-,TGTGCCAGCAGTTTGGTGGGAGCTCCCTACAATGAGCAGTTCTTC,CASSLVGAPYNEQFF
-,TRBJ2-5,TRBV5-1,-,TGCGCCAGCAGCTTGGGGGGGCTGGAGACCCAGTACTTC,CASSLGGLETQYF
TRBD2,TRBJ2-1,TRBV18,-,TGTGCCAGCTCACCACAGGCTAGCGGGAGAAATGAGCAGTTCTTC,CASSPQASGRNEQFF
TRBD1,TRBJ2-7,TRBV5-1,-,TGCGCCAGCAGCTTGGCCCAGGCCAGGGGGCAGCACGAGCAGTACTTC,CASSLAQARGQHEQYF
TRBD1,TRBJ1-2,TRBV19,-,TGTGCCAGTAGTATTAATCCGGGACAGGGCTCTGGCTACACCTTC,CASSINPGQGSGYTF
-,TRBJ1-1,TRBV19,-,TGTGCCAGTAAGATCTCAGGGATCGTGGGCACTGAAGCTTTCTTT,CASKISGIVGTEAFF
-,TRBJ2-3,TRBV24-1,-,TGTGCCACCAGTGATTCTGATACGCAGTATTTT,CATSDSDTQYF
-,TRBJ2-1,TRBV15,-,TGTGCCACCAGCAGAGGAGGCCTTGGAAATGAGCAGTTCTTC,CATSRGGLGNEQFF
-,TRBJ2-1,TRBV10-3,-,TGTGCCATCAGTGAACTGCCGCGGGATTCTCAGGTCTTC,CAISELPRDSQVF
-,TRBJ2-3,TRBV9,-,TGTGCCAGCAGCGTAGGCGGGCCAATGGAAACGCAGTATTTT,CASSVGGPMETQYF
TRBD2,TRBJ2-3,TRBV3-1/TRBV3-2,-,TGTGCCAGCAGCTACCCCCGACTAGCGGGACCGGGTAGCACAGATACGCAGTATTTT,CASSYPRLAGPGSTDTQYF
TRBD1,TRBJ1-6,TRBV28,-,TGTGCCAGCAGGGACAGGGAAAATTCACCCCTCCACTTT,CASRDRENSPLHF
TRBD1,TRBJ2-3,TRBV12-3/TRBV12-4,-,TGTGCCAGCAGTTACACAGGGGCAGATACGCAGTATTTT,CASSYTGADTQYF
TRBD2,TRBJ2-2,TRBV4-2,-,TGTGCCAGCAGCCTTACGCGAGCGGGAGGCCCCGGGGAGCTGTTTTTT,CASSLTRAGGPGELFF
-,TRBJ2-6,TRBV6-5,-,TGTGCCAGCAGTACTCTAGACTCTGGGGCCAACGTCCTGACTTTC,CASSTLDSGANVLTF
-,TRBJ1-4,TRBV5-6,once,TGTGCCAGTAGCTGGGCCCCGGAGGGACGAAATGAAAAACTGTTTTTT,CASSWAPEGRNEKLFF
-,TRBJ1-4,TRBV7-9,-,TGTGCCAGCAGCTTCTGGGCAGCCCCAACTAATGAAAAACTGTTTTTT,CASSFWAAPTNEKLFF
TRBD1,TRBJ2-7,TRBV6-1,-,TGTGCCAGCAGTGAAGGGGACAGGGGGTATATGGGGCAGTACTTC,CASSEGDRGYMGQYF
-,TRBJ1-5,TRBV6-1,-,TGTGCCAGCAGTGAATATTACGGCCGGGGACAGCCCCAGCATTTT,CASSEYYGRGQPQHF
TRBD2,TRBJ2-3,TRBV14,-,TGTGCCAGCAGCCAACGTATCGGGGGGGACGGCACAGATACGCAGTATTTT,CASSQRIGGDGTDTQYF
TRBD2,TRBJ2-1,TRBV4-2,-,TGTGCCAGCAGCCAAGATTGGAGGGTAGCGGGATCGGGTGAGCAGTTCTTC,CASSQDWRVAGSGEQFF
-,TRBJ2-3,TRBV20-1,-,TGCAGTGCCCCCGACAGGGATACGCAGTATTTT,CSAPDRDTQYF
TRBD2,TRBJ2-3,TRBV29-1,-,TGCAGCGCAAATAGCGGGAGGACCGGAGGCGTGGGGTATTTT,CSANSGRTGGVGYF
TRBD2,TRBJ2-1,TRBV18,-,TGTGCCAGCTCACCAGGACTAGCGGGGAGTAATGAGCAGTTCTTC,CASSPGLAGSNEQFF
-,TRBJ1-6,TRBV27,once,TGTGCCAGCAGTTGGGGGGGTTTGGCGAATTCACCCCTCCACTTT,CASSWGGLANSPLHF
-,TRBJ2-1,TRBV29-1,-,TGCAGCGTTGAAGAGTTGGCTAGCGACAACAATGAGCAGTTCTTC,CSVEELASDNNEQFF
TRBD1,TRBJ1-6,TRBV5-4,few,TGTGCCAGCAGCCCCCGGGACAGGGTTTCACCCCTCCACTTT,CASSPRDRVSPLHF